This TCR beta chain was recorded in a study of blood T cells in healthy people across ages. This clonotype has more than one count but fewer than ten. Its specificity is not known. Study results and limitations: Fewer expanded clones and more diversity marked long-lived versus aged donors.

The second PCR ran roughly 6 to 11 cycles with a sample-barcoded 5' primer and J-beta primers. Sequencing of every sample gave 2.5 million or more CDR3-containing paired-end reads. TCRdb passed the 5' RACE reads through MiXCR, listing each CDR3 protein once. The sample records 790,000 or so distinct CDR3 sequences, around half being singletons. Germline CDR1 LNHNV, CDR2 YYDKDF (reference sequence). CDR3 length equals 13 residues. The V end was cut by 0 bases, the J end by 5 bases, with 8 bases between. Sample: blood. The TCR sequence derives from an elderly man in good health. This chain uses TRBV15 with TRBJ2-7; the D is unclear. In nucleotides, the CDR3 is TGTGCCACCAGCAGAGACCCAAGCGACGAGCAGTACTTC. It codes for CATSRDPSDEQYF.